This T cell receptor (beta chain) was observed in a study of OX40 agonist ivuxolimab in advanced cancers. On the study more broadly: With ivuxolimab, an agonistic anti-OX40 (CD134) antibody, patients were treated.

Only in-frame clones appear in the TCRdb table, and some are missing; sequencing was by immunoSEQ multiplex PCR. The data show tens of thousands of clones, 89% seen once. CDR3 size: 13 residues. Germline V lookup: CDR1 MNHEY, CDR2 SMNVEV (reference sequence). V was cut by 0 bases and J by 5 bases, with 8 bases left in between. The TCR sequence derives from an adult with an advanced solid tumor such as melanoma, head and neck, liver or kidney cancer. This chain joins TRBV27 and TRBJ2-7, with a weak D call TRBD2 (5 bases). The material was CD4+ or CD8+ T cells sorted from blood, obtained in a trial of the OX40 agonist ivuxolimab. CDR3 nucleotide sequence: TGTGCCAGCAGTTTATCCCCGGGAAACGAGCAGTACTTC. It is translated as CASSLSPGNEQYF.